The rows below give T cell receptor beta chains drawn from one sample of a study of blood T cell repertoires in COVID-19. Using immunoSEQ multiplex PCR, the repertoire was profiled, and TCRdb retains in-frame clones only, with some absent. The sample records about 110,000 clones, roughly 84% being singletons. The source material was peripheral blood. Receptors were obtained from a woman older than 75 with active or convalescent COVID-19. The CDR3 runs from the conserved cysteine through the conserved F or W. The order of the fields is J gene, V gene, clone size, D gene, CDR3 DNA, CDR3 protein. A D gene is named only where the DNA matches it firmly. Not every row has a clone size; where given, it reads once, few, many or a size class.

J gene: TRBJ2-1; V gene: TRBV6-5; clone size: .; D gene: .; CDR3 DNA: TGTGCCAGCACCGGATTCGGGTCCTACAATGAGCAGTTCTTC; CDR3 protein: CASTGFGSYNEQFF
J gene: TRBJ2-7; V gene: TRBV29-1; clone size: few; D gene: TRBD2; CDR3 DNA: TGCAGCGTCAAAGGACTAGCGGGAGGTCACGAGCAGTACTTC; CDR3 protein: CSVKGLAGGHEQYF
J gene: TRBJ1-5; V gene: TRBV20-1; clone size: .; D gene: .; CDR3 DNA: TGCAGTGCTAGGGAGTTGGGTCTCCAGCATTTT; CDR3 protein: CSARELGLQHF
J gene: TRBJ2-5; V gene: TRBV18; clone size: .; D gene: TRBD2; CDR3 DNA: TGTGCCAGCTCCCTAGCGGGAGTAGAAGAGACCCAGTACTTC; CDR3 protein: CASSLAGVEETQYF
J gene: TRBJ2-7; V gene: TRBV2; clone size: .; D gene: TRBD2; CDR3 DNA: TGTGCCCCCCGAAGGCGGGAGGGCTACGAGCAGTACTTC; CDR3 protein: CAPRRREGYEQYF
J gene: TRBJ2-7; V gene: TRBV4-1; clone size: .; D gene: TRBD2; CDR3 DNA: TGCGCCAGCAGCCAAGGACTAGCGGCCTCCTACGAGCAGTACTTC; CDR3 protein: CASSQGLAASYEQYF
J gene: TRBJ1-1; V gene: TRBV4-1; clone size: .; D gene: .; CDR3 DNA: TGCGCCAGCAGCCAAGTCGTGCGGGCAGCCAAGGACACTGAAGCTTTCTTT; CDR3 protein: CASSQVVRAAKDTEAFF
J gene: TRBJ1-1; V gene: TRBV5-4; clone size: .; D gene: .; CDR3 DNA: TGTGCCAGCAGCCCCAGGGGCAGCACTGAAGCTTTCTTT; CDR3 protein: CASSPRGSTEAFF
J gene: TRBJ2-7; V gene: TRBV19; clone size: .; D gene: TRBD1; CDR3 DNA: TGTGCCAGTAATCCCGGACAGGGGTGGAACGAGCAGTACTTC; CDR3 protein: CASNPGQGWNEQYF
J gene: TRBJ1-4; V gene: TRBV28; clone size: .; D gene: .; CDR3 DNA: TGTGCCAGCATCTCTCCTCCAGTTAATGAAAAACTGTTTTTT; CDR3 protein: CASISPPVNEKLFF
J gene: TRBJ1-5; V gene: TRBV20-1; clone size: .; D gene: TRBD1; CDR3 DNA: TGCAGTGCTAGTGTGGACAGGGAAGATCAGCCCCAGCATTTT; CDR3 protein: CSASVDREDQPQHF
J gene: TRBJ2-6; V gene: TRBV5-5; clone size: many; D gene: .; CDR3 DNA: TGTGCCAGCCTGACAGGATTAACTGGGGCCAACGTCCTGACTTTC; CDR3 protein: CASLTGLTGANVLTF
J gene: TRBJ1-5; V gene: TRBV28; clone size: .; D gene: .; CDR3 DNA: TGTGCCAGCAGTTTACCCGGGAGCAATCAGCCCCAGCATTTT; CDR3 protein: CASSLPGSNQPQHF
J gene: TRBJ2-1; V gene: TRBV7-9; clone size: few; D gene: .; CDR3 DNA: TGTGCCAGCAGCGGGACAGAGCAGTTCTTC; CDR3 protein: CASSGTEQFF
J gene: TRBJ2-5; V gene: TRBV5-4; clone size: .; D gene: TRBD2; CDR3 DNA: TGTGCCAGCAGCTCGGGACTAGCGGGCCTCCAAGAGACCCAGTACTTC; CDR3 protein: CASSSGLAGLQETQYF
J gene: TRBJ2-7; V gene: TRBV19; clone size: .; D gene: TRBD2; CDR3 DNA: TGTGCCAGTAGTAGGACCCGGACTAGCGGGAGTGAGGGCGAGCAGTACTTC; CDR3 protein: CASSRTRTSGSEGEQYF
J gene: TRBJ2-3; V gene: TRBV25-1; clone size: .; D gene: TRBD2; CDR3 DNA: TGTGCCAGCAGTGGGAAAGCGGGAATAGGAGTTACGCAGTATTTT; CDR3 protein: CASSGKAGIGVTQYF
J gene: TRBJ1-4; V gene: TRBV11-2; clone size: .; D gene: .; CDR3 DNA: TGTGCCAGCAGCCGGGGGGTAACTAATGAAAAACTGTTTTTT; CDR3 protein: CASSRGVTNEKLFF
J gene: TRBJ1-2; V gene: TRBV28; clone size: .; D gene: TRBD1; CDR3 DNA: TGTGCCAGCAGTTTAATCAGGGGGGATGGCTACACCTTC; CDR3 protein: CASSLIRGDGYTF
J gene: TRBJ1-2; V gene: TRBV3-1/TRBV3-2; clone size: .; D gene: TRBD1; CDR3 DNA: TGTGCCAGCAGCCAAGGGCCCGGGACAGTTAACTATGGCTACACCTTC; CDR3 protein: CASSQGPGTVNYGYTF
J gene: TRBJ1-5; V gene: TRBV6-5; clone size: .; D gene: TRBD1; CDR3 DNA: TGTGCCAGCAGTTACGCAGGGACAGGTTTGTATCAGCCCCAGCATTTT; CDR3 protein: CASSYAGTGLYQPQHF
J gene: TRBJ2-5; V gene: TRBV6-5; clone size: .; D gene: TRBD2; CDR3 DNA: TGTGCCAGCAGTTACGGAAGACTAGCGGGAACGGAGACCCAGTACTTC; CDR3 protein: CASSYGRLAGTETQYF
J gene: TRBJ2-3; V gene: TRBV28; clone size: .; D gene: TRBD1; CDR3 DNA: TGTGCCAGTGGACAGGGGTTTGTCGATACGCAGTATTTT; CDR3 protein: CASGQGFVDTQYF
J gene: TRBJ2-7; V gene: TRBV1; clone size: .; D gene: .; CDR3 DNA: TGCACCAGCAGCCAGATATCTGGGGACATCGTCAGCTCCTACGAGCAGTACTTC; CDR3 protein: CTSSQISGDIVSSYEQYF
J gene: TRBJ2-3; V gene: TRBV10-1; clone size: .; D gene: .; CDR3 DNA: TGCGCCAGCAGTGAGTCGGGAGCAACAGATACGCAGTATTTT; CDR3 protein: CASSESGATDTQYF
J gene: TRBJ2-1; V gene: TRBV7-2; clone size: .; D gene: .; CDR3 DNA: TGTGCCAGCAGCCGCCAAGCGGGTTCCTCCTACAATGAGCAGTTCTTC; CDR3 protein: CASSRQAGSSYNEQFF
J gene: TRBJ1-5; V gene: TRBV5-6; clone size: .; D gene: .; CDR3 DNA: TGTGCCAGCAGCTTGAGCTCGTGGTTCAATCAGCCCCAGCATTTT; CDR3 protein: CASSLSSWFNQPQHF
J gene: TRBJ1-5; V gene: TRBV6-5; clone size: .; D gene: .; CDR3 DNA: TGTGCCAGCGTATCAGGGAATAGCAATCAGCCCCAGCATTTT; CDR3 protein: CASVSGNSNQPQHF
J gene: TRBJ1-2; V gene: TRBV7-2; clone size: .; D gene: .; CDR3 DNA: TGTGCCAGCAGCTTTTGGGGGAGGCGGAGCTATGGCTACACCTTC; CDR3 protein: CASSFWGRRSYGYTF
J gene: TRBJ2-5; V gene: TRBV18; clone size: .; D gene: .; CDR3 DNA: TGTGCCAGCTCACCCCCTGCGAATGTGTACCAAGAGACCCAGTACTTC; CDR3 protein: CASSPPANVYQETQYF
J gene: TRBJ2-7; V gene: TRBV7-9; clone size: .; D gene: .; CDR3 DNA: TGTGCCAGCAGCTCGCTCACCAGCTCCTACGAGCAGTACTTC; CDR3 protein: CASSSLTSSYEQYF
J gene: TRBJ2-1; V gene: TRBV24-1; clone size: few; D gene: TRBD2; CDR3 DNA: TGTGCCACCAGTCTTAGCGGGAGCGTTAAAAATGAGCAGTTCTTC; CDR3 protein: CATSLSGSVKNEQFF
J gene: TRBJ1-4; V gene: TRBV6-5; clone size: .; D gene: TRBD1; CDR3 DNA: TGTGCCAGCAGTAGTCAGGGGGCGGGTGGTGAAAAACTGTTTTTT; CDR3 protein: CASSSQGAGGEKLFF
J gene: TRBJ2-2; V gene: TRBV9; clone size: .; D gene: TRBD2; CDR3 DNA: TGTGCCAGCAGCGGGGGTCCACCTGGACTAGCTACCATCGGGGAGCTGTTTTTT; CDR3 protein: CASSGGPPGLATIGELFF
J gene: TRBJ2-2; V gene: TRBV25-1; clone size: few; D gene: .; CDR3 DNA: TGTGCCAGCAGTGAATCCGGAGGGCTGTTTTTT; CDR3 protein: CASSESGGLFF
J gene: TRBJ1-4; V gene: TRBV28; clone size: .; D gene: TRBD1; CDR3 DNA: TGTGCCAGCAGGGGGACAGCCAACGAAAAACTGTTTTTT; CDR3 protein: CASRGTANEKLFF
J gene: TRBJ2-7; V gene: TRBV6-1; clone size: few; D gene: TRBD1; CDR3 DNA: TGTGCCAGCAGTGGGCAGGGGACAGCGTCGGCCTACGAGCAGTACTTC; CDR3 protein: CASSGQGTASAYEQYF
J gene: TRBJ2-1; V gene: TRBV28; clone size: .; D gene: TRBD2; CDR3 DNA: TGTGCCAGCAGCCTGGGGACTAGCGGGACAAATGAGCAGTTCTTC; CDR3 protein: CASSLGTSGTNEQFF
J gene: TRBJ2-1; V gene: TRBV3-1/TRBV3-2; clone size: .; D gene: .; CDR3 DNA: TGTGCCAGCAGCCAAGCCCGGGTGAATGAGCAGTTCTTC; CDR3 protein: CASSQARVNEQFF
J gene: TRBJ2-2; V gene: TRBV28; clone size: .; D gene: .; CDR3 DNA: TGTGCCAGCAGTTTACTCAACACCGGGGAGCTGTTTTTT; CDR3 protein: CASSLLNTGELFF
J gene: TRBJ2-5; V gene: TRBV7-2; clone size: .; D gene: .; CDR3 DNA: TGTGCCAGCAGCTTAGGGACAGTTGGCGAGACCCAGTACTTC; CDR3 protein: CASSLGTVGETQYF
J gene: TRBJ2-2; V gene: TRBV28; clone size: .; D gene: TRBD1; CDR3 DNA: TGTGCCAGCACCTCAATGGGGACAGGGAGCCCCGGGGAGCTGTTTTTT; CDR3 protein: CASTSMGTGSPGELFF
J gene: TRBJ2-2; V gene: TRBV19; clone size: .; D gene: .; CDR3 DNA: TGTGCCAGTAGTGTGGGTACGAGGCTAACCGGGGAGCTGTTTTTT; CDR3 protein: CASSVGTRLTGELFF
J gene: TRBJ2-1; V gene: TRBV5-1; clone size: .; D gene: .; CDR3 DNA: TGCGCCAGCAGCTTGCTTGCTCGCGGCAATGAGCAGTTCTTC; CDR3 protein: CASSLLARGNEQFF
J gene: TRBJ2-3; V gene: TRBV27; clone size: .; D gene: TRBD1; CDR3 DNA: TGTGCCAGCAGTCCTCCGGGACAGAGCACAGATACGCAGTATTTT; CDR3 protein: CASSPPGQSTDTQYF
J gene: TRBJ2-7; V gene: TRBV28; clone size: .; D gene: .; CDR3 DNA: TGTGCCAGCGTAAGGGGTGGCTCCTACGAGCAGTACTTC; CDR3 protein: CASVRGGSYEQYF
J gene: TRBJ1-3; V gene: TRBV5-1; clone size: .; D gene: .; CDR3 DNA: TGCGCCAGCAGCCCCATGGGGACATCTGGAAACACCATATATTTT; CDR3 protein: CASSPMGTSGNTIYF
J gene: TRBJ1-2; V gene: TRBV5-4; clone size: .; D gene: TRBD1; CDR3 DNA: TGTGCCAGCAGCCTGGTGGGACAGGAGTTTGGCTACACCTTC; CDR3 protein: CASSLVGQEFGYTF
J gene: TRBJ1-1; V gene: TRBV5-6; clone size: .; D gene: TRBD1; CDR3 DNA: TGTGCCAGCAGCCGTAGGACAGGGATAAACACTGAAGCTTTCTTT; CDR3 protein: CASSRRTGINTEAFF